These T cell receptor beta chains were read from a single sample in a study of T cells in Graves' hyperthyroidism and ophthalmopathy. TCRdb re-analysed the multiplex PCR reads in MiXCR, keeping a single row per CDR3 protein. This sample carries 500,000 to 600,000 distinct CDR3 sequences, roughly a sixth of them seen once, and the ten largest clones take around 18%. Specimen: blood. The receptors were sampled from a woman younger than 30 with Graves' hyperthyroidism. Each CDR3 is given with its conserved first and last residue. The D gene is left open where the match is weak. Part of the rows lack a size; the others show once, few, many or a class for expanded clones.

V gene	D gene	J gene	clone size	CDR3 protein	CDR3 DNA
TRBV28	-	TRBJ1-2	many	CASSLGDRTYGYTF	TGTGCCAGCAGTTTAGGCGACAGGACGTATGGCTACACCTTC
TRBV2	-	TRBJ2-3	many	CASPGKPGGDTQYF	TGTGCCAGCCCCGGAAAGCCCGGGGGAGATACGCAGTATTTT
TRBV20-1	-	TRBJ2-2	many	CSARDVGVTGELFF	TGCAGTGCTAGAGATGTGGGCGTGACCGGGGAGCTGTTTTTT
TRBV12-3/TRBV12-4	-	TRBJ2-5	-	CASSFGVGTQYF	TGTGCCAGCAGTTTCGGGGTTGGGACCCAGTACTTC
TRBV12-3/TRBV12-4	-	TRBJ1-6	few	CASSFPGLNSPLHF	TGTGCCAGCAGTTTCCCCGGGCTCAATTCACCCCTCCACTTT
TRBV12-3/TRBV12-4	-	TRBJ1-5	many	CASSLSESQPQHF	TGTGCCAGCAGTCTTAGCGAGAGTCAGCCCCAGCATTTT
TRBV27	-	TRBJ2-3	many	CASRNTKWGRTDTQYF	TGTGCCAGCAGAAATACCAAATGGGGAAGGACAGATACGCAGTATTTT
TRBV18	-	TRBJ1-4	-	CASSPRGIATNEKLFF	TGTGCCAGCTCACCCCGGGGCATTGCAACTAATGAAAAACTGTTTTTT
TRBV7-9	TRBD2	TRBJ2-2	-	CATPSSGRPPRSTGERFF	TGTGCCACTCCTTCTAGCGGGAGGCCACCCAGGAGCACCGGGGAGCGGTTTTTT
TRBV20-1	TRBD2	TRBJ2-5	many	CSARSGLAGGPRETQYF	TGCAGTGCTAGATCCGGACTAGCGGGAGGGCCGCGGGAGACCCAGTACTTC
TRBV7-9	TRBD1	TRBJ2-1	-	CASSLTGVRGREQFF	TGTGCCAGCAGCCTTACAGGGGTGAGGGGACGTGAGCAGTTCTTC
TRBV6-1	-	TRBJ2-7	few	CASSDLLAYEQYF	TGTGCCAGCAGTGATCTACTAGCCTACGAGCAGTACTTC
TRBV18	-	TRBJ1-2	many	CASSPPYRQYGYTF	TGTGCCAGCTCACCACCGTACCGGCAGTATGGCTACACCTTC
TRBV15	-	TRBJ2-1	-	CATKGGSYNEQFF	TGTGCCACCAAAGGAGGGAGTTACAATGAGCAGTTCTTC
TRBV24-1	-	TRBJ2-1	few	CATSDLPPGVNEQFF	TGTGCCACCAGTGATTTGCCCCCGGGGGTTAATGAGCAGTTCTTC
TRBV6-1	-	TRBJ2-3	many	CASSDRGAGVITDTQYF	TGTGCCAGCAGTGACCGGGGGGCGGGAGTTATAACGGATACGCAGTATTTT
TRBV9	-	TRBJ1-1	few	CASSAQVSNTEAFF	TGTGCCAGCAGCGCACAGGTATCGAACACTGAAGCTTTCTTT
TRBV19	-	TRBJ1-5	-	CASSIAGTGQPQHF	TGTGCCAGTAGTATAGCAGGGACCGGGCAGCCCCAGCATTTT
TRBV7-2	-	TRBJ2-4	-	CASSRAAKNIQYF	TGTGCCAGCAGCCGGGCCGCTAAAAACATTCAGTACTTC
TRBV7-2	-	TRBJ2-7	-	CASSLIDDSYEQYF	TGTGCCAGCAGCTTAATCGACGACTCCTACGAGCAGTACTTC
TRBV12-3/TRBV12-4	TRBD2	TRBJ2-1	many	CASSLAVLAKRGEQFF	TGTGCCAGCAGTTTAGCGGTACTAGCGAAACGCGGAGAGCAGTTCTTC
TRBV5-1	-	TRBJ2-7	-	CASSMGLYEQYF	TGCGCCAGCAGCATGGGACTCTACGAGCAGTACTTC
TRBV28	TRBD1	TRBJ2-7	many	CASGDRASYEQYF	TGTGCCAGCGGAGACAGGGCCTCCTACGAGCAGTACTTC
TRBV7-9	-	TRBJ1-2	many	CASIRTYDNYGYTF	TGTGCCAGCATACGGACGTATGACAACTATGGCTACACCTTC
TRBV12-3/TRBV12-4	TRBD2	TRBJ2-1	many	CASSLGAGVGDEQFF	TGTGCCAGCAGTTTAGGGGCGGGAGTGGGGGATGAGCAGTTCTTC
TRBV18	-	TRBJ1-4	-	CASADSIATNEKLFF	TGTGCCAGCGCCGACAGTATAGCAACTAATGAAAAACTGTTTTTT